What follows are 30 T cell receptor beta chains derived from one specimen sequenced in a study of Tregs in tolerant kidney transplant recipients. These receptors have no known antigen. Recipient PBMCs carried a CFSE label and met irradiated graft donor PBMCs for over five days before FACS sorting. Assay used: immunoSEQ multiplex PCR; TCRdb lists only in-frame clones, some missing. The sample has about 8,300 clones, about 32% seen once. Specimen: CD8+ T cells from blood cultured with allogeneic cells, collected before the transplant. All receptors derive from a human patient who received a combined kidney and bone marrow transplant.

The genes are TRBV27 and TRBJ2-3; possibly TRBD1 for D (6 bases). Trimming took off 7 bases at V and 7 bases at J, with 18 bases between the two ends. CDR3 length: 14 amino acids. CDR1 is MNHEY, CDR2 SMNVEV, per germline (reference sequence). CDR3 in amino acids: CASNQQGLVHTQYF. DNA for the CDR3: TGTGCCAGCAACCAACAGGGTTTAGTACATACGCAGTATTTT.

The chain recombines TRBV5-1 with TRBJ2-2; 10 bases map to TRBD2. V lost 2 bases to trimming and J lost 2 bases; unmatched junction nucleotides: 3. CDR3 length equals 16 residues. Per the germline V gene, CDR1 is SGHRS and CDR2 is YFSETQ. The CDR3 region is CASSFPSGRNTGELFF. CDR3 sequence (DNA): TGCGCCAGCAGCTTCCCTAGCGGGAGAAACACCGGGGAGCTGTTTTTT.

This clone has more than one count but fewer than ten. V usage is TRBV29-1 and J usage is TRBJ2-7; D gene unclear. Per the germline V gene, CDR1 is SQVTM and CDR2 is ANQGSEA. CDR3 length: 11 amino acids. V was pared by 3 bases and J by 4 bases, with 7 bases between. This CDR3 is CSVDTQYEQYF. For the CDR3, the DNA is TGCAGCGTTGACACGCAGTACGAGCAGTACTTC.

The gene calls are TRBV10-2 and TRBJ1-5; 7 bases map to TRBD1. The CDR3 runs to 14 residues. With V trimmed by 0 bases and J by 10 bases, 6 bases remained unmatched. Germline V gene data show CDR1 as WSHSY and CDR2 as SAAADI. CDR3 protein: CASSESQGVQPQHF. The CDR3 nucleotides read TGCGCCAGCAGTGAGTCCCAGGGGGTCCAACCCCAGCATTTT.

J is TRBJ2-5 and V is TRBV7-6, with no clear D. V lost 4 bases to trimming and J lost 0 bases, with 15 bases between them. The CDR3 spans 16 residues. From germline, CDR1 is SGHVS and CDR2 FNYEAQ. CDR3 protein: CASSSNAEVDQETQYF. CDR3 nucleotides: TGTGCCAGCAGCTCAAACGCGGAAGTAGACCAAGAGACCCAGTACTTC.

This clone turned up a few times. The chain has TRBV27 and TRBJ2-1; 13 bases line up with TRBD2. Per germline, CDR1 MNHEY and CDR2 SMNVEV (reference sequence). The V and J ends lost 7 bases and 8 bases, in that order; junction bases with no gene match: 11. The CDR3 contains 16 residues. In nucleotides, the CDR3 is TGTGCCAGCACCATTATACTAGCGGGGGGGCCCCATGAGCAGTTCTTC. It yields the protein CASTIILAGGPHEQFF.

V and J are TRBV5-6 and TRBJ2-7; the D is unclear. The V gene lost 3 bases and the J gene lost 6 bases, with 10 bases spanning the gap. CDR1 is SGHDT and CDR2 is YYEEEE in the germline V gene. CDR3 length: 12 amino acids. CDR3 sequence (DNA): TGTGCCAGCAGCTCCGTCCGTCTCGAGCAGTACTTC. It encodes CASSSVRLEQYF.

This clone was seen more than once but under ten times. This sequence joins TRBV7-2 and TRBJ2-5; D is perhaps TRBD2 (5 bases). V lost 1 base, J lost 1 base, and 13 bases lay in between. Germline V gene sequence: CDR1 SGHTA, CDR2 FQGNSA. This CDR3 spans 16 amino acids. Here the CDR3 reads CASSLGVERFQETQYF. The CDR3 region has the DNA TGTGCCAGCAGCTTAGGGGTGGAGCGGTTCCAAGAGACCCAGTACTTC.

This clone showed up just a few times. This specimen includes other DNA sequences encoding the same CDR3. The genes are TRBV27 and TRBJ2-3; the match to TRBD2 covers 12 bases. This CDR3 is 17 amino acids long. Germline V gene sequence: CDR1 MNHEY, CDR2 SMNVEV (reference sequence). Unmatched junction bases numbered 8, after V lost 1 base and J lost 6 bases. CDR3 sequence reads: CASSLLLAGGPTDTQYF. CDR3 coding DNA: TGTGCCAGCAGTTTATTACTAGCGGGGGGTCCCACGGATACGCAGTATTTT.

In DNA form, the CDR3 reads TGTGCCAGCAGCGTAGCCGGGGGGGTGGTTGGTTACACTGAAGCTTTCTTT. It is translated as CASSVAGGVVGYTEAFF. The chain carries TRBV9 and TRBJ1-1; a weak D match, TRBD1 (5 bases). V lost 0 bases and J lost 3, with 18 bases in between. CDR3 length: 17 residues. CDR1 and CDR2 from the germline V gene are SGDLS and YYNGEE. Full variable domain (remainder filled in from reference TRBV9 and TRBJ1-1): DSGVTQTPKHLITATGQRVTLRCSPRSGDLSVYWYQQSLDQGLQFLIQYYNGEERAKGNILERFSAQQFPDLHSELNLSSLELGDSALYFCASSVAGGVVGYTEAFFGQGTRLTVV.

This clone appeared a few times. CDR3 sequence (DNA): TGTGCCAGCAGTTTATGGCAGGGCAGCAATCAGCCCCAGCATTTT. It translates to CASSLWQGSNQPQHF. This chain links TRBV27 with TRBJ1-5; D may be TRBD1 (5 bases). The germline gives CDR1 MNHEY, CDR2 SMNVEV (reference sequence). This CDR3 spans 15 amino acids. Trimming pared 1 base from V and 1 base from J, leaving 8 bases between.

The chain joins TRBV7-2 to TRBJ1-5; TRBD1 matches 7 bases. The CDR3 has 15 amino acids. Germline lookup yields CDR1 SGHTA and CDR2 FQGNSA. Trimming took 3 bases from V and 4 from J; bases not matched to a gene: 6. As DNA, the CDR3 is TGTGCCAGCAGCTTCTACAGGGGAACTAATCAGCCCCAGCATTTT. It is translated as CASSFYRGTNQPQHF.

V is TRBV5-1 and J is TRBJ2-1; possibly TRBD2 for D (6 bases). The CDR3 extends over 14 amino acids. V was pared by 4 bases and J by 4 bases, with 12 bases between. Germline V gene sequence: CDR1 SGHRS, CDR2 YFSETQ. This chain's CDR3 is CASSPLAGYNEQFF. The DNA of the CDR3 is TGCGCCAGCAGCCCACTGGCGGGGTACAATGAGCAGTTCTTC.

This clone was found a few times. One end of the junction varies from germline; a read error may be responsible. The chain carries TRBV7-3 and TRBJ2-7; possible D gene TRBD2, 6 bases. Germline V CDR1 and CDR2: SGHTA, FQGTGA. CDR3 length: 14 amino acids. The CDR3 loop is CASTLGTAAYEQYF. The CDR3 coding sequence is TGTGCCAGCACCTTAGGGACTGCCGCCTACGAGCAGTACTTC.

The V and J genes are TRBV27 and TRBJ2-2, with D maybe TRBD1 (5 bases). Trimming left V 3 bases short and J 0 bases short, with 8 bases between. Germline V gene sequence: CDR1 MNHEY, CDR2 SMNVEV (reference sequence). There are 15 residues in the CDR3. As DNA, the CDR3 is TGTGCCAGCAGTTTCTACAGGACGAACACCGGGGAGCTGTTTTTT. This codes for CASSFYRTNTGELFF.

In its sample, this clone is medium-sized. This chain connects TRBV19 to TRBJ1-3; D is undetermined. Germline V gives CDR1 LNHDA, CDR2 SQIVND (reference sequence). V was pared by 6 bases and J by 14 bases, with 14 bases between. CDR3 length: 11 residues. CDR3 DNA: TGTGCCAGTAGCGGGTTCTTGGACTTATATTTT. Protein product: CASSGFLDLYF.

This rearrangement joins TRBV4-3 to TRBJ2-5; the D gene is possibly TRBD2 (7 bases). There are 15 residues in the CDR3. V was pared by 0 bases and J by 4 bases, with 12 bases between. The germline CDR1 and CDR2 sequences are LGHNA and YSLEER. The CDR3 coding sequence is TGCGCCAGCAGCCAAGATCCGGGGGGCGGAGAGACCCAGTACTTC. It encodes CASSQDPGGGETQYF.

This clone has only a few counts. With a much larger clone just one base away, this may be a read error. This chain's CDR3 is CASSLNSYEQYF. DNA for the CDR3: TGTGCCAGCAGCTTAAACAGCTACGAGCAGTACTTC. The chain links TRBV11-2 to TRBJ2-7; D gene unclear. The germline V gene encodes CDR1 SGHAT and CDR2 FQNNGV. The CDR3 loop spans 12 amino acids. V was clipped by 2 bases and J by 3 bases, with 5 bases between them. Looking up the rest from reference TRBV11-2 and TRBJ2-7 gives the full variable domain: EAGVAQSPRYKIIEKRQSVAFWCNPISGHATLYWYQQILGQGPKLLIQFQNNGVVDDSQLPKDRFSAERLKGVDSTLKIQPAKLEDSAVYLCASSLNSYEQYFGPGTRLTVT.

This clone came up a few times. CDR3 amino acids: CASSLYASGGENTQYF. CDR3 in DNA: TGTGCCAGCAGTTTATACGCTAGCGGGGGGGAAAATACGCAGTATTTT. The rearrangement links TRBV27 to TRBJ2-3; 12 bases line up with TRBD2. The CDR3 extends over 16 amino acids. Unmatched junction bases numbered 6, after V lost 1 base and J lost 7 bases. Germline CDR1 is MNHEY and CDR2 is SMNVEV (reference sequence).

The V call is TRBV28, the J call TRBJ2-1; TRBD1 is a possible D gene (5 bases). V shed 2 bases and J shed 7 bases, with 9 bases lying between them. This CDR3 contains 13 residues. The germline CDR1 and CDR2 sequences are MDHEN and SYDVKM. CDR3 region: CASSLQGANEQFF. The CDR3 DNA reads as TGTGCCAGCAGTTTACAGGGTGCGAATGAGCAGTTCTTC. Filled out from reference TRBV28 and TRBJ2-1, the complete variable domain reads DVKVTQSSRYLVKRTGEKVFLECVQDMDHENMFWYRQDPGLGLRLIYFSYDVKMKEKGDIPEGYSVSREKKERFSLILESASTNQTSMYLCASSLQGANEQFFGPGTRLTVL.

There are a few counts of this clone. This sequence joins TRBV4-3 and TRBJ2-7, with D tentatively TRBD2 (6 bases). Germline lookup yields CDR1 LGHNA and CDR2 YSLEER. The CDR3 loop spans 14 amino acids. The V and J ends lost 4 bases and 3 bases respectively, with 13 bases between them. The CDR3 region is CASSPEGSGYEQYF. CDR3 nucleotide sequence: TGCGCCAGCAGCCCTGAGGGTAGCGGCTACGAGCAGTACTTC.

This clone was seen only a few times. V gene TRBV28 combines with J gene TRBJ1-2, with no clear D. Germline values: CDR1 MDHEN, CDR2 SYDVKM. Between the trimmed V and J ends, which lost 6 bases and 4 bases, there was a span of 15 bases. There are 14 residues in the CDR3. The CDR3 nucleotides read TGTGCCAGCAGCTCGCGGCGGGAGAGCTATGGCTACACCTTC. This codes for CASSSRRESYGYTF.

Details on this clone: At one end, the junction sequence differs from germline, possibly due to a read error. The rearrangement joins TRBV27 to TRBJ1-6, with a possible D match to TRBD1 (6 bases). Looked up from germline, CDR1 is MNHEY and CDR2 is SMNVEV (reference sequence). The CDR3 length is 17 residues. CDR3 protein: CASSSLTSLGANSPLHF. The CDR3 DNA follows: TGTGCCAGCAGTTCCCTGACGTCCTTGGGGGCTAATTCCCCCCTCCACTTT.

This clone occurred a few times. The genes are TRBV6-6 and TRBJ1-1; no clear D. From germline, CDR1 is MNHNY and CDR2 SVGAGI (reference sequence). Trimming took 6 bases from V and 7 from J, leaving 6 bases between them. This CDR3 region has 10 residues. CDR3 region: CASSSGEAFF. In nucleotides, the CDR3 is TGTGCCAGCAGCTCCGGTGAAGCTTTCTTT.

This clone was counted between two and nine times. This chain joins TRBV4-1 and TRBJ1-2; 9 bases are shared with TRBD1. The CDR3 length is 13 residues. Germline V gene lookup returns CDR1 MGHRA and CDR2 YSYEKL. V lost 3 bases, J lost 5 bases, and 1 base stayed unmatched. CDR3: CASSQTGGYGYTF. CDR3 coding DNA: TGCGCCAGCAGCCAGACAGGGGGATATGGCTACACCTTC.

As concerns this clone: One end of the junction does not line up with germline, which may come from a read error. This chain links TRBV7-9 with TRBJ2-7; perhaps TRBD1 as D (6 bases). The CDR3 totals 15 residues. In germline, CDR1 is SEHNR, CDR2 FQNEAQ (reference sequence). In DNA, the CDR3 is TGCGCCAGCAGCCGTGGACAGCACGCCACCTACGAGCAGTACTTC. Translated: CASSRGQHATYEQYF.

V is TRBV7-9 and J is TRBJ2-7, with D uncertain. The CDR3 totals 17 residues. V gave up 2 bases and J gave up 3 bases, with 20 bases separating them. From germline, CDR1 is SEHNR and CDR2 FQNEAQ (reference sequence). The DNA of the CDR3 is TGTGCCAGCAGCTTACGGCCGAAGGCAGGCAACATCTACGAGCAGTACTTC. Amino acid sequence: CASSLRPKAGNIYEQYF.

The chain links TRBV5-5 to TRBJ2-2; D is unresolved. The V gene lost 4 bases and the J gene lost 6 bases, with 10 bases spanning the gap. The CDR3 sequence is 13 residues long. The germline V gene encodes CDR1 SGHKS and CDR2 YYEKEE (reference sequence). CDR3 residues: CASSPGVAGELFF. In nucleotides, the CDR3 is TGTGCCAGCAGCCCCGGTGTGGCCGGGGAGCTGTTTTTT.

This clone came up a few times. DNA of the CDR3: TGTGCCAGCAGGGCAGGGGCTTGGACTGAAGCTTTCTTT. It specifies CASRAGAWTEAFF. V usage is TRBV6-1 and J usage is TRBJ1-1; D possibly corresponds to TRBD1 (6 bases). In germline, CDR1 is MNHNS, CDR2 SASEGT. The CDR3 is 13 amino acids. Between the trimmed V and J ends, which lost 6 bases and 5 bases, there was a span of 13 bases.

The rearrangement joins TRBV9 to TRBJ2-3, with TRBD1 matching 9 bases. The CDR3 has 18 residues. With V trimmed by 1 base and J by 2 bases, 11 bases remained unmatched. Looked up from germline, CDR1 is SGDLS and CDR2 is YYNGEE. The CDR3: CASSVPTTGGVNTDTQYF. Here the CDR3 DNA reads TGTGCCAGCAGCGTACCTACTACAGGGGGCGTCAACACAGATACGCAGTATTTT.